Here is one TCR beta chain with its context. The CDR3 spans 15 residues. V was pared by 0 bases and J by 11 bases, with 10 bases of the junction left unmatched. The germline gives CDR1 SGHRS, CDR2 YFSETQ. Per the original methods: Amplification of reference gene primers provided the estimated nucleated cell counts. Assay used: immunoSEQ multiplex PCR; TCRdb lists only in-frame clones, some missing. Clonal size and the V and J genes are those of that table, whereas D and trimming came from the DNA. The table lists approximately 89,000 clones, about 80% of them singletons. This entry belongs to a study of blood T cell repertoires in COVID-19. Turning to the study itself: The cDNA or gDNA used as material had been derived from T cells, B-cell-depleted T cells, or PBMCs.

The TCR originated in a man between 65 and 85 years old with acute or convalescent COVID-19. The sample taken for sequencing was peripheral blood. V is TRBV5-1 and J is TRBJ1-1; 10 bases agree with TRBD1. CDR3 sequence: CASSLGQTGGATAFF. DNA of the CDR3: TGCGCCAGCAGCTTGGGTCAGACAGGGGGCGCGACGGCTTTCTTT.